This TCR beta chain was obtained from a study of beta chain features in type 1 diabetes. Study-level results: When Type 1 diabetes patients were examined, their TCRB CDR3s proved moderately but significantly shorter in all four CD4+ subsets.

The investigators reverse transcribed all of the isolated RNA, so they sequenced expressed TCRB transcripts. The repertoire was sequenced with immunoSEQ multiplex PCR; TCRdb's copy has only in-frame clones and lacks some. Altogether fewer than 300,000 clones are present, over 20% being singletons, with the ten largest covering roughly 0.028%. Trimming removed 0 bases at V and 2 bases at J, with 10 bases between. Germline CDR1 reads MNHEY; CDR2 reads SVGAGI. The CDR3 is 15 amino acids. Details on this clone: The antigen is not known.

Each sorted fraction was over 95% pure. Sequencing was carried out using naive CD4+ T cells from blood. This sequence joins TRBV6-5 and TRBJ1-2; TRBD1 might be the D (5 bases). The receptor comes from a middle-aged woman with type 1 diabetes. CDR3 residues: CASSYSGEGNYGYTF. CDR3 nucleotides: TGTGCCAGCAGTTACTCGGGGGAGGGGAACTATGGCTACACCTTC.